Sequencing of this T cell receptor beta chain was carried out in a study of blood T cell repertoires in COVID-19. Turning to the study itself: Material from acute and convalescent COVID-19 was sourced from the United States, Italy and Spain. PBMCs, B-cell-depleted T cells, or T cells were the source of the cDNA or gDNA that made up the material.

In the source study's methods: From reference gene primer amplification, estimates of nucleated cell counts were derived. TCRdb's copy holds only in-frame clones and misses some; the assay was immunoSEQ multiplex PCR. That table furnishes V, J and clone size, whereas the DNA furnished D and trimming. The sample contains 40,000 to 65,000 clones, just over 85% of which appear only once. V gave up 3 bases and J gave up 4 bases; unmatched junction bases: 10. The CDR3 loop spans 17 amino acids. Looked up from germline, CDR1 is MNHNS and CDR2 is SASEGT. This clonotype was obtained from a man between 65 and 85 years old with active COVID-19. The genes are TRBV6-1 and TRBJ2-4, with 9 nucleotides matching TRBD2. Sequences were obtained from peripheral blood. The CDR3 DNA reads TGTGCCAGCAGTGAGAGAGGGCGGGGGGGTATTAAAAACATTCAGTACTTC. It translates to CASSERGRGGIKNIQYF.